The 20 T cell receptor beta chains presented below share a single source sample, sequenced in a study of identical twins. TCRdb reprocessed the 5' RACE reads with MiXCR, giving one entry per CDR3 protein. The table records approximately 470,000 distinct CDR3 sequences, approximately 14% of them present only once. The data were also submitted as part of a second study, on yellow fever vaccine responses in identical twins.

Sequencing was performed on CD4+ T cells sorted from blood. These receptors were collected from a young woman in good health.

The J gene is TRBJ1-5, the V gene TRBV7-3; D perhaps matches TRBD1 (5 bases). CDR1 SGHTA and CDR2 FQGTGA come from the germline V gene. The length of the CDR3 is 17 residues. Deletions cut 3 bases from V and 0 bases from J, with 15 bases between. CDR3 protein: CASSLGPGNTSNQPQHF. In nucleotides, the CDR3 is TGTGCCAGCAGCTTGGGGCCTGGAAATACTAGCAATCAGCCCCAGCATTTT.

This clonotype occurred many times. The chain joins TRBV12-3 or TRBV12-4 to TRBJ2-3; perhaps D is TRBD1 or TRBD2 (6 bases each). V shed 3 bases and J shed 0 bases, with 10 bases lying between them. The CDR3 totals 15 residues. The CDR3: CASSFGGGSTDTQYF. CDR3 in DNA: TGTGCCAGCAGTTTCGGAGGGGGGAGCACAGATACGCAGTATTTT.

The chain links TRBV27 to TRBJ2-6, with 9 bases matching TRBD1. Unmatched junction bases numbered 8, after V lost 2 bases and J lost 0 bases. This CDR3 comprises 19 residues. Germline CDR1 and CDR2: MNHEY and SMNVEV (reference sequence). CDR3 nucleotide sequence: TGTGCCAGCAGTTTAGAGAGGGGACAGGGAGTCTCTGGGGCCAACGTCCTGACTTTC. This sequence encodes CASSLERGQGVSGANVLTF. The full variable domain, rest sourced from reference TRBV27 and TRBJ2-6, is EAQVTQNPRYLITVTGKKLTVTCSQNMNHEYMSWYRQDPGLGLRQIYYSMNVEVTDKGDVPEGYKVSRKEKRNFPLILESPSPNQTSLYFCASSLERGQGVSGANVLTFGAGSRLTVL.

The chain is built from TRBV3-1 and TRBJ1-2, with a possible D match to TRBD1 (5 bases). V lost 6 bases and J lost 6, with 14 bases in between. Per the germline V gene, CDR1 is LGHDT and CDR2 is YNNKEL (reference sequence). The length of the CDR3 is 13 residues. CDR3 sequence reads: CASSERGSHGYTF. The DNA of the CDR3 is TGTGCCAGCAGTGAAAGGGGTTCGCATGGCTACACCTTC.

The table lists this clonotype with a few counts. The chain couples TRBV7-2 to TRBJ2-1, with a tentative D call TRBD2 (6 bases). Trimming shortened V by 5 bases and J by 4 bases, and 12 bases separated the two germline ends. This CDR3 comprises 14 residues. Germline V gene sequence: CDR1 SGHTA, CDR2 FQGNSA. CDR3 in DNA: TGTGCCAGCAGCGGGAGGAACACTTACAATGAGCAGTTCTTC. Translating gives CASSGRNTYNEQFF.

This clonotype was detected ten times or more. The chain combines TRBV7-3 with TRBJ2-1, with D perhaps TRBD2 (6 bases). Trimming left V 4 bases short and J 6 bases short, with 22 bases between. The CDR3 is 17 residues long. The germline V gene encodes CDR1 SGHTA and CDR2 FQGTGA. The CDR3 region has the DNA TGTGCCAGCAGCTCTGGGGGGACTTGGGAAGGCGCCAATGAGCAGTTCTTC. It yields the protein CASSSGGTWEGANEQFF. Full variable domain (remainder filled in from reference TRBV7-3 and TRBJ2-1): GAGVSQTPSNKVTEKGKYVELRCDPISGHTALYWYRQSLGQGPEFLIYFQGTGAADDSGLPNDRFFAVRPEGSVSTLKIQRTERGDSAVYLCASSSGGTWEGANEQFFGPGTRLTVL.

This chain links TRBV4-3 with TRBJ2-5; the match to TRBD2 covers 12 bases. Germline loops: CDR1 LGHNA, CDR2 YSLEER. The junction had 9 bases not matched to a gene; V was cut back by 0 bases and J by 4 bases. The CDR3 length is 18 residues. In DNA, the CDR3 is TGCGCCAGCAGCCAAGAGCTAGCGGGAGGGCGGACCTTAGAGACCCAGTACTTC. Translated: CASSQELAGGRTLETQYF.

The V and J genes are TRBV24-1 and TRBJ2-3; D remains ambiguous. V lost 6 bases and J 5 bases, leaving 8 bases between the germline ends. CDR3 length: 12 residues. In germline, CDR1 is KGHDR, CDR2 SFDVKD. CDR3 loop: CATSSGKDTQYF. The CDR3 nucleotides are TGTGCCACCAGTTCAGGCAAAGATACGCAGTATTTT.

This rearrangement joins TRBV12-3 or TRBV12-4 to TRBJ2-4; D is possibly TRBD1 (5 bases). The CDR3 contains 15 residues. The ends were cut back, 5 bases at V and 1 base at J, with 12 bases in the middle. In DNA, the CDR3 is TGTGCCAGCAGTACCAGACAGTTGGCCAAAAACATTCAGTACTTC. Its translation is CASSTRQLAKNIQYF.

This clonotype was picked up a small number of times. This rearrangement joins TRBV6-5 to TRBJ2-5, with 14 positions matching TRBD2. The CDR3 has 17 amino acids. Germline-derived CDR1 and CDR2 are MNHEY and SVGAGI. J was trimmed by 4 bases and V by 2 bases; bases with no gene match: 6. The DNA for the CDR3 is TGTGCCAGCAGTTACGCCAAGGGACTAGCGGGAGCAGAGACCCAGTACTTC. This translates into CASSYAKGLAGAETQYF.

This CDR3 reads CASSLSGSSQETQYF. CDR3 coding DNA: TGTGCCAGCAGTTTGAGCGGGAGTTCCCAAGAGACCCAGTACTTC. This chain uses TRBV27 with TRBJ2-5; TRBD2 aligns across 8 bases. V gave up 3 bases and J gave up 1 base; unmatched junction bases: 4. This CDR3 has 15 residues. CDR1 MNHEY and CDR2 SMNVEV come from the germline V gene (reference sequence).

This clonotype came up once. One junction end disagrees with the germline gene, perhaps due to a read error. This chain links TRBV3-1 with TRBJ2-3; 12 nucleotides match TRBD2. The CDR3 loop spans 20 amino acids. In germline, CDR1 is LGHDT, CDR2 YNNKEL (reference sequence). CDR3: CASSRTGASGRAQSTDKQYF. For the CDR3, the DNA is TGTGCCAGCAGCCGCACGGGGGCTAGCGGGAGGGCCCAAAGCACAGATAAGCAGTATTTT.

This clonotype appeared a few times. DNA for the CDR3: TGCAGTGCTAGTGGTAGCGGGAAAATGACCGGGGAGCTGTTTTTT. Amino acids: CSASGSGKMTGELFF. The V gene is TRBV20-1, the J gene TRBJ2-2, with 8 bases matching TRBD2. There are 15 residues in the CDR3. Per the germline V gene, CDR1 is DFQATT and CDR2 is SNEGSKA (reference sequence). J was trimmed by 5 bases and V by 3 bases; bases with no gene match: 8.

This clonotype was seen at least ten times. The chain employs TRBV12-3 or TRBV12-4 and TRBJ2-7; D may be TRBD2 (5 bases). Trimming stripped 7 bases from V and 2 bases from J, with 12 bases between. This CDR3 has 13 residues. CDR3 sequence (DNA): TGTGCCAGCACCATGACCGGGGCCTACGAGCAGTACTTC. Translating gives CASTMTGAYEQYF.

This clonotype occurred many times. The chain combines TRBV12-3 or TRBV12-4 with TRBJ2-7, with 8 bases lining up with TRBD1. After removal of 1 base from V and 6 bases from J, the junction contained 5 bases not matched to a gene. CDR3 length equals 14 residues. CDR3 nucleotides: TGTGCCAGCAGTTTAGGGCAGGGGGCCTTCGAGCAGTACTTC. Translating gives CASSLGQGAFEQYF.

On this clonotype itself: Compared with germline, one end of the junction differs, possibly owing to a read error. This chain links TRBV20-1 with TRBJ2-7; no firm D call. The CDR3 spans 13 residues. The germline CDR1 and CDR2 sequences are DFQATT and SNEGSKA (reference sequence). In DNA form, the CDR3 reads TGCAGTGCAGCGTCCCCCGTTTCCTACGAGCATTACTTC. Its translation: CSAASPVSYEHYF.

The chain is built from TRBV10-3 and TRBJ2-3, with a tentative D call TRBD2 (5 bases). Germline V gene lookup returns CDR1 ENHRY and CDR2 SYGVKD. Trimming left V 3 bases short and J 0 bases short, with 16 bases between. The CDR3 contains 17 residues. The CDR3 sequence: CAISDLLSGGSTDTQYF. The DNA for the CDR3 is TGTGCCATCAGTGACCTTCTCAGCGGCGGGAGCACAGATACGCAGTATTTT.

The CDR3 coding sequence is TGTGCCAGCAAACGAGGGGGGGCAAGCAATCAGCCCCAGCATTTT. Translated, it gives CASKRGGASNQPQHF. The chain has TRBV2 and TRBJ1-5; the D gene is possibly TRBD1 (6 bases). This CDR3 has 15 residues. Germline assignment: CDR1 SNHLY and CDR2 FYNNEI. Trimming removed 7 bases from V and 1 base from J, with 14 bases in between.

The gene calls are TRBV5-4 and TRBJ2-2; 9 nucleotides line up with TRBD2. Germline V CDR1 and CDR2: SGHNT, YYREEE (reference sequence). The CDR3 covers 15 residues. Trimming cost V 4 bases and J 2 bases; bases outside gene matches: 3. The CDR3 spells CASSVAGVNTGELFF. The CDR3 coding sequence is TGTGCCAGCAGCGTAGCGGGGGTAAACACCGGGGAGCTGTTTTTT.

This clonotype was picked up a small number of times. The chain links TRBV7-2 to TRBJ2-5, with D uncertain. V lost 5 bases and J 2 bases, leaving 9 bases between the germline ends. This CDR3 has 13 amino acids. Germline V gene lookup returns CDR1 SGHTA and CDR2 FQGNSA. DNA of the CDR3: TGTGCCAGCAGCACTTCCCTTCAAGAGACCCAGTACTTC. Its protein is CASSTSLQETQYF. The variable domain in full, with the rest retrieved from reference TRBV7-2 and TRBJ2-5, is GAGVSQSPSNKVTEKGKDVELRCDPISGHTALYWYRQSLGQGLEFLIYFQGNSAPDKSGLPSDRFSAERTGGSVSTLTIQRTQQEDSAVYLCASSTSLQETQYFGPGTRLLVL.